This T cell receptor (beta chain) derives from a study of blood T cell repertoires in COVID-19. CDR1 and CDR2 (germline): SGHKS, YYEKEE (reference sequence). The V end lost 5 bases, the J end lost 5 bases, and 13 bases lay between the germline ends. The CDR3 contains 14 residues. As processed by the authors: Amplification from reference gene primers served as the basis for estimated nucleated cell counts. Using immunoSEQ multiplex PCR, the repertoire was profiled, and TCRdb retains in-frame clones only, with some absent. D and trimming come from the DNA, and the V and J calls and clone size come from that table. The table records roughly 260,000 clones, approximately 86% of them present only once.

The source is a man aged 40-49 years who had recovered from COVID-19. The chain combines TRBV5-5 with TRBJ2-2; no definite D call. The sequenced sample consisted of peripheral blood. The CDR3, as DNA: TGTGCCAGCAGTACCGACACGTATACCGGGGAGCTGTTTTTT. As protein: CASSTDTYTGELFF. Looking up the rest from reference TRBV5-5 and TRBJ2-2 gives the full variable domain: DAGVTQSPTHLIKTRGQQVTLRCSPISGHKSVSWYQQVLGQGPQFIFQYYEKEERGRGNFPDRFSARQFPNYSSELNVNALLLGDSALYLCASSTDTYTGELFFGEGSRLTVL.